This entry lists 20 T cell receptor beta chains sequenced from one sample in a study of T cell responses to AZD1222 COVID-19 vaccine (dated by TCRdb to the early 2020s). This specimen's time point label, per the study, means: baseline before first vaccination. Receptors were amplified or captured by the immunoSEQ multiplex PCR assay. Entries here come from immuneACCESS through TCRdb and include only in-frame sequences with V and J called. Some clones fail to appear in such tables; in the studies checked, an unresolved V gene covers under half of the shortfall, and the cause of the remainder is unknown. The sample records over 85,000 clones, around nine tenths of which are singletons. The ten biggest clones cover 9.5% to 15% of the sample. Specimen: peripheral blood, collected on day 0 of AZD1222 vaccination. These TCRs come from an adult in good health.

J is TRBJ1-5 and V is TRBV6-2 or TRBV6-3; D gene unclear. Trimming left V 0 bases short and J 6 bases short, with 9 bases between. Germline lookup yields CDR1 MNHEY and CDR2 SVGEGT. This CDR3 spans 14 amino acids. The CDR3 reads CASSYSNPGQPQHF. The DNA of the CDR3 is TGTGCCAGCAGTTACTCGAATCCCGGTCAGCCCCAGCATTTT.

This rearrangement joins TRBV6-4 to TRBJ1-6; D may be TRBD1 (6 bases). The germline gives CDR1 MRHNA, CDR2 SNTAGT. The V end was cut by 2 bases, the J end by 7 bases, with 9 bases between. The CDR3 is 14 residues long. In DNA, the CDR3 is TGTGCCAGCAGTGACAGGGGGAGGAATTCACCCCTCCACTTT. Translated, it gives CASSDRGRNSPLHF.

The V gene is TRBV4-3, the J gene TRBJ1-6, with 9 nucleotides matching TRBD1. In germline, CDR1 is LGHNA, CDR2 YSLEER. J lost 10 bases, V lost 1 base, and 8 bases had no gene match. The CDR3 has 16 amino acids. The CDR3 here is CASSQVDGTGWSPLHF. CDR3 bases: TGCGCCAGCAGCCAAGTGGACGGGACAGGGTGGTCACCCCTCCACTTT.

The chain has TRBV7-9 and TRBJ1-5; no clear D. Germline V gives CDR1 SEHNR, CDR2 FQNEAQ (reference sequence). V was trimmed by 2 bases and J by 4 bases, leaving 6 bases between them. There are 13 residues in the CDR3. CDR3 region: CASSLNNNQPQHF. CDR3 coding DNA: TGTGCCAGCAGCTTAAACAATAATCAGCCCCAGCATTTT. Full variable domain (remainder filled in from reference TRBV7-9 and TRBJ1-5): DTGVSQNPRHKITKRGQNVTFRCDPISEHNRLYWYRQTLGQGPEFLTYFQNEAQLEKSRLLSDRFSAERPKGSFSTLEIQRTEQGDSAMYLCASSLNNNQPQHFGDGTRLSIL.

The chain carries TRBV11-3 and TRBJ2-5; 7 bases match TRBD1. CDR1 and CDR2 from the germline V gene are SGHNT and YENEEA. The trim removed 1 base at V and 2 bases at J, leaving 10 bases unmatched. This CDR3 has 17 amino acids. The CDR3 nucleotides read TGTGCCAGCAGCTTAGGCTCGGACAGGACGAAACAAGAGACCCAGTACTTC. It yields the protein CASSLGSDRTKQETQYF.

The chain links TRBV7-9 to TRBJ1-5; 10 positions agree with TRBD1. The CDR3 is made up of 17 amino acids. Germline CDR1 reads SEHNR; CDR2 reads FQNEAQ (reference sequence). V was pared by 5 bases and J by 4 bases, with 11 bases of the junction left unmatched. CDR3 coding DNA: TGTGCCAGCAGCCCCGGGACAGGGGCCGATGGGAATCAGCCCCAGCATTTT. Translated, it gives CASSPGTGADGNQPQHF.

The chain carries TRBV27 and TRBJ1-2; TRBD1 aligns across 7 bases. CDR1 is MNHEY, CDR2 SMNVEV, per germline (reference sequence). Trimming removed 4 bases from V and 2 bases from J; junction bases left unmatched: 7. This CDR3 is built from 15 residues. The CDR3, as DNA: TGTGCCAGCAGTTCTGGGCAGGGGGAAAACTATGGCTACACCTTC. Protein: CASSSGQGENYGYTF.

This clone was found once. J is TRBJ1-3 and V is TRBV4-2; no clear D gene. CDR3 length: 16 residues. Germline-derived CDR1 and CDR2 are LGHNA and YNFKEQ. V was pared by 0 bases and J by 4 bases, with 13 bases between. CDR3 DNA: TGTGCCAGCAGCCAAGAACTTCTGGGTCCAGGAAACACCATATATTTT. It specifies CASSQELLGPGNTIYF.

V gene TRBV5-5 combines with J gene TRBJ1-3; D is unresolved. This CDR3 spans 15 amino acids. V gave up 5 bases and J gave up 0 bases, with 12 bases separating them. CDR1 and CDR2 (germline): SGHKS, YYEKEE (reference sequence). CDR3 sequence reads: CASRISGSSGNTIYF. The CDR3, as DNA: TGTGCCAGCAGGATCTCCGGCAGCTCTGGAAACACCATATATTTT.

The gene calls are TRBV14 and TRBJ2-1, with a tentative D call TRBD2 (6 bases). Germline lookup yields CDR1 SGHDN and CDR2 FVKESK. Trimming pared 4 bases from V and 9 bases from J, leaving 22 bases between. The CDR3 has 16 residues. CDR3 DNA sequence: TGTGCCAGCAGCCTCCAACTAGCCCTGACGGGCGGTGAGCAGTTCTTC. The encoded protein is CASSLQLALTGGEQFF.

The V call is TRBV7-8, the J call TRBJ1-5; possibly TRBD1 for D (5 bases). The V end lost 5 bases, the J end lost 7 bases, and 12 bases lay between the germline ends. The CDR3 loop spans 13 amino acids. Per the germline V gene, CDR1 is SGHVS and CDR2 is FQNEAQ. For the CDR3, the DNA is TGTGCCAGCAGCCCCCGACAGTTCCAGCCCCAGCATTTT. Protein sequence: CASSPRQFQPQHF.

J is TRBJ2-5 and V is TRBV2; the match to TRBD2 covers 10 bases. The V gene's germline CDR1 is SNHLY and CDR2 FYNNEI. After removal of 3 bases from V and 5 bases from J, the junction contained 6 bases not matched to a gene. The CDR3 extends over 15 amino acids. The CDR3 protein is CASSDQRGGRETQYF. CDR3 sequence (DNA): TGTGCCAGCAGTGACCAGCGGGGGGGCCGGGAGACCCAGTACTTC. Full variable domain (remainder filled in from reference TRBV2 and TRBJ2-5): EPEVTQTPSHQVTQMGQEVILRCVPISNHLYFYWYRQILGQKVEFLVSFYNNEISEKSEIFDDQFSVERPDGSNFTLKIRSTKLEDSAMYFCASSDQRGGRETQYFGPGTRLLVL.

This chain uses TRBV19 with TRBJ2-7, with a tentative D call TRBD1 (6 bases). V dropped 5 bases and J dropped 4 bases, with 18 bases sitting between them. This CDR3 has 15 residues. Looked up from germline, CDR1 is LNHDA and CDR2 is SQIVND (reference sequence). The CDR3, as DNA: TGTGCCAGTAGTCCGTACAGGGAAAGTGTGTACGAGCAGTACTTC. Encoded protein: CASSPYRESVYEQYF.

This chain uses TRBV12-5 with TRBJ2-7; tentatively, D is TRBD2 (5 bases). Germline V gene sequence: CDR1 LGHNT, CDR2 FRNRAP. The CDR3 contains 13 residues. V was shortened by 5 bases and J by 1 base, with 9 bases between the two germline ends. The CDR3 nucleotides read TGTGCTAGTGGTGAGGGTGTATCCTACGAGCAGTACTTC. Translated: CASGEGVSYEQYF.

V and J are TRBV30 and TRBJ2-7; unclear D gene. The germline V gene encodes CDR1 GTSNPN and CDR2 SVGIG (reference sequence). Trimming removed 0 bases at V and 3 bases at J, with 6 bases between. The CDR3 has 12 residues. The CDR3 nucleotides are TGTGCCTGGAGTGTAACCCGCTACGAGCAGTACTTC. The encoded protein is CAWSVTRYEQYF.

V is TRBV5-4 and J is TRBJ2-7, with a possible D match to TRBD2 (5 bases). From germline, CDR1 is SGHNT and CDR2 YYREEE (reference sequence). This CDR3 contains 15 residues. The V gene lost 0 bases and the J gene lost 0 bases, with 10 bases spanning the gap. CDR3 sequence (DNA): TGTGCCAGCAGCTTGGCCCCCGGGAACTCCTACGAGCAGTACTTC. Amino acid sequence: CASSLAPGNSYEQYF.

The V and J genes are TRBV2 and TRBJ2-4; 11 bases are a match to TRBD2. J lost 1 base, V lost 7 bases, and 6 bases had no gene match. The V gene's germline CDR1 is SNHLY and CDR2 FYNNEI. This CDR3 is built from 16 residues. The CDR3, as DNA: TGTGCCAGCACCCGACTAGCGGGAATGGCCAAAAACATTCAGTACTTC. This sequence encodes CASTRLAGMAKNIQYF.

The chain uses TRBV10-3 and TRBJ2-1, with 15 bases aligning to TRBD2. V was clipped by 2 bases and J by 8 bases; unmatched bases: 7. Germline V gene lookup returns CDR1 ENHRY and CDR2 SYGVKD. This CDR3 has 17 residues. The CDR3 region is CAISEGTSGRNRDEQFF. CDR3 in DNA: TGTGCCATCAGTGAGGGGACTAGCGGGAGGAATCGGGATGAGCAGTTCTTC.

The DNA for the CDR3 is TGTGCCAGCAGTGAAGGTCGCTACTCGGTCCTCCACTTT. Protein sequence: CASSEGRYSVLHF. This chain uses TRBV25-1 with TRBJ1-6; D ambiguous. There are 13 residues in the CDR3. Germline assignment: CDR1 MGHDK and CDR2 SYGVNS. V lost 2 bases to trimming and J lost 15 bases, with 14 bases between them.

The chain recombines TRBV7-8 with TRBJ2-7; D is ambiguous. Trimming left V 5 bases short and J 6 bases short, with 20 bases between. Per germline, CDR1 SGHVS and CDR2 FQNEAQ. This CDR3 comprises 15 residues. For the CDR3, the DNA is TGTGCCAGCAGCATACGTGATCCCAAGAGTCTCGAGCAGTACTTC. The encoded protein is CASSIRDPKSLEQYF.